The 18 T cell receptor beta chains presented below share a single source sample, sequenced in a study of blood T cells in healthy people across ages. A second PCR, run for about 7 to 11 cycles, used a sample-barcoded 5' primer plus a J-beta primer mix. MiXCR was run by TCRdb on the 5' RACE reads, yielding one entry per CDR3 protein. The sample has roughly 1.9 million distinct CDR3 sequences, around 42% seen once. Source material: blood. These receptors were taken from a human donor in good health.

This clonotype was detected a few times. V is TRBV7-2 and J is TRBJ2-2, with D maybe TRBD2 (6 bases). Per the germline V gene, CDR1 is SGHTA and CDR2 is FQGNSA. This CDR3 is built from 14 residues. Trimming shortened V by 4 bases and J by 4 bases, and 10 bases separated the two germline ends. CDR3 sequence reads: CASSSQRATGELFF. CDR3 bases: TGTGCCAGCAGCTCTCAGCGGGCCACCGGGGAGCTGTTTTTT.

The table lists this clonotype with a few counts. This chain joins TRBV10-3 and TRBJ1-2, with 10 bases fitting TRBD1. CDR3 length equals 13 residues. Germline CDR1 reads ENHRY; CDR2 reads SYGVKD. V trimming: 10 bases; J trimming: 1 base; junction bases outside the gene matches: 3. The CDR3 here is CATGDRGNYGYTF. Here the CDR3 DNA reads TGTGCCACTGGGGACAGGGGTAACTATGGCTACACCTTC.

The sample holds a few counts of this clonotype. This rearrangement joins TRBV6-5 to TRBJ2-7, with 7 nucleotides matching TRBD1. This CDR3 region has 15 residues. The V segment lost 0 bases and the J segment 3 bases; nucleotides outside the gene matches: 5. From germline, CDR1 is MNHEY and CDR2 SVGAGI. The CDR3 bases are TGTGCCAGCAGTTACTCGGGGGACAGCTTCTACGAGCAGTACTTC. It is translated as CASSYSGDSFYEQYF.

The rearrangement links TRBV25-1 to TRBJ2-6; possible D gene TRBD2, 7 bases. The CDR3 runs to 16 residues. CDR1 is MGHDK and CDR2 is SYGVNS in the germline V gene. V dropped 9 bases and J dropped 2 bases, with 17 bases sitting between them. CDR3 protein: CARKPKGGPGANVLTF. CDR3 nucleotides: TGTGCCAGAAAACCTAAGGGGGGGCCTGGGGCCAACGTCCTGACTTTC.

This chain joins TRBV12-3 or TRBV12-4 and TRBJ2-1, with 8 bases identical to TRBD2. The junction had 18 bases not matched to a gene; V was cut back by 2 bases and J by 9 bases. This CDR3 has 18 residues. The CDR3 is CASSLPGFSGEFEGEQFF. The CDR3 DNA reads as TGTGCCAGCAGTTTACCGGGGTTTAGCGGGGAGTTTGAGGGTGAGCAGTTCTTC.

This chain links TRBV12-3 or TRBV12-4 with TRBJ2-6, with D possibly matching TRBD1 (5 bases). This CDR3 is built from 16 residues. The V and J ends lost 11 bases and 2 bases respectively, with 19 bases between them. The CDR3 coding sequence is TGTGCCTCAGGGCCCGTTTACATCCCTGGGGCCAACGTCCTGACTTTC. Its translation is CASGPVYIPGANVLTF.

This clonotype was counted a few times. V and J are TRBV10-3 and TRBJ1-4; D call uncertain. The germline V gene has CDR1 ENHRY and CDR2 SYGVKD. The CDR3 runs to 14 residues. V was trimmed by 0 bases and J by 6 bases, leaving 8 bases between them. The CDR3: CAISESRGYEKLFF. The CDR3 DNA follows: TGTGCCATCAGTGAGTCGAGAGGGTATGAAAAACTGTTTTTT.

A note on this clonotype: This may come from a read error, since a much larger clone is one base off. V gene TRBV12-3 or TRBV12-4 combines with J gene TRBJ2-3, with TRBD1 matching over 10 bases. V lost 8 bases, J lost 5 bases, and 7 bases stayed unmatched. There are 14 residues in the CDR3. The CDR3 is CASRDRGQGDTQYF. Written as DNA, the CDR3 is TGTGCCAGCCGGGACAGGGGACAGGGAGATACGCAGTATTTT.

The chain uses TRBV14 and TRBJ1-1; unclear D gene. V dropped 1 base and J dropped 6 bases, with 15 bases sitting between them. Germline V gives CDR1 SGHDN, CDR2 FVKESK. The CDR3 extends over 15 amino acids. As DNA, the CDR3 is TGTGCCAGCAGCCAAGGAGGCCCCTTGGTGGCTGAAGCTTTCTTT. Translating it yields CASSQGGPLVAEAFF.

The chain combines TRBV28 with TRBJ2-7; 7 bases align to TRBD1. The V and J ends lost 5 bases and 1 base, in that order; junction bases with no gene match: 8. CDR3 length: 15 residues. CDR1 MDHEN and CDR2 SYDVKM come from the germline V gene. The CDR3 spells CASSPPGQKSYEQYF. Written as DNA, the CDR3 is TGTGCCAGCAGTCCGCCGGGACAGAAATCCTACGAGCAGTACTTC.

This clonotype appeared a few times. This chain uses TRBV12-3 or TRBV12-4 with TRBJ1-1; no firm D call. The V end lost 9 bases, the J end lost 2 bases, and 10 bases lay between the germline ends. The CDR3 runs to 12 residues. The CDR3 nucleotides read TGTGCCAGTACCGTCGGAAACACTGAAGCTTTCTTT. Amino acids: CASTVGNTEAFF.

This clonotype was picked up a small number of times. The genes are TRBV20-1 and TRBJ1-6; D gene ambiguous. V lost 2 bases and J 9 bases, leaving 11 bases between the germline ends. The CDR3 consists of 13 residues. Germline CDR1 DFQATT, CDR2 SNEGSKA (reference sequence). The CDR3 sequence is CSARQKESSPLHF. In DNA form, the CDR3 reads TGCAGTGCTAGACAGAAGGAAAGTTCACCCCTCCACTTT.

The count of this clonotype is one. The chain has TRBV27 and TRBJ2-4, with D perhaps being TRBD1 or TRBD2 (5 bases each). The J call may be in error: the DNA end matches TRBJ2-7 better. In germline, CDR1 is MNHEY, CDR2 SMNVEV (reference sequence). This CDR3 comprises 16 residues. The CDR3 bases are TGTGCCAGCACAGGAGGCCCCGGGACGGGAAACTACGAGCAGTACTTC. Translation gives CASTGGPGTGNYEQYF.

The chain is built from TRBV5-1 and TRBJ2-3; the D call may be TRBD1 or TRBD2 (5 bases each). Germline CDR1 and CDR2: SGHRS and YFSETQ. This CDR3 comprises 15 residues. The V and J ends lost 4 bases and 2 bases respectively, with 14 bases between them. The CDR3 here is CASSGGTLDTDTQYF. The CDR3 coding sequence is TGCGCCAGCAGCGGGGGTACCCTCGACACAGATACGCAGTATTTT.

The V gene is TRBV29-1, the J gene TRBJ1-4; 8 bases are shared with TRBD1. Losses at the gene ends were 4 bases for V and 4 bases for J; bases not matched to a gene: 2. The CDR3 sequence is 13 residues long. Germline V gene data show CDR1 as SQVTM and CDR2 as ANQGSEA. The CDR3 DNA reads TGCAGCGTTGGGACAGGGCTTAATGAAAAACTGTTTTTT. Its translation is CSVGTGLNEKLFF.

A note on this clonotype: A read error may account for a junction end that differs from germline. The rearrangement joins TRBV5-6 to TRBJ1-4; possible D gene TRBD1, 6 bases. The CDR3 is 16 amino acids. Germline V gene lookup returns CDR1 SGHDT and CDR2 YYEEEE. The CDR3 DNA sequence: TGTGCCAGCAGCTCCGAACTCGAACAGGGAGGTGAAAAACGGTTTTTT. It is translated as CASSSELEQGGEKRFF.

This clonotype was found a few times. CDR3 DNA sequence: TGTGCCAGCAGCTTCTCAGGAGCGGGGGTGGGGTACGAGCAGTACTTC. This gives the protein CASSFSGAGVGYEQYF. The chain has TRBV7-2 and TRBJ2-5, with 8 nucleotides matching TRBD2. TRBJ2-7 explains the end of the DNA better; the J call may be wrong. CDR1 SGHTA and CDR2 FQGNSA come from the germline V gene. The CDR3 is made up of 16 amino acids.

The V gene is TRBV20-1, the J gene TRBJ2-5, with D possibly being TRBD1 or TRBD2 (6 bases each). The CDR3 has 15 amino acids. CDR1 and CDR2 from the germline V gene are DFQATT and SNEGSKA (reference sequence). V was pared by 4 bases and J by 2 bases, with 17 bases between. Here the CDR3 reads CSATRGPRTQETQYF. For the CDR3, the DNA is TGCAGTGCTACACGGGGGCCAAGGACGCAAGAGACCCAGTACTTC.